The source of this T cell receptor beta chain is a study of blood T cell repertoires in COVID-19. Study details: From T cells, B-cell-depleted T cells, or PBMCs came the material, which was cDNA or gDNA.

The germline V gene has CDR1 SGHTA and CDR2 FQGTGA. J lost 1 base, V lost 5 bases, and 1 base had no gene match. The CDR3 loop spans 13 amino acids. Participants were aged about 18 to 90 years, lived in some 23 US areas, and enrolled virtually. The method was immunoSEQ multiplex PCR; TCRdb's version includes in-frame clones alone and lacks a portion of them. Found here are some 250,000 clones, roughly 91% of them singletons; the top ten hold 2.3%. This clone was seen a single time. Sequences were obtained from PBMCs or T cells enriched from blood (not recorded which). This chain connects TRBV7-3 to TRBJ1-1; the match to TRBD1 covers 7 bases. The source of this sequence is a woman aged 40-49 years with acute COVID-19. The CDR3 protein is CASSRDRNTEAFF. In nucleotides, the CDR3 is TGTGCCAGCAGCCGGGACAGGAACACTGAAGCTTTCTTT. Looking up the rest from reference TRBV7-3 and TRBJ1-1 gives the full variable domain: GAGVSQTPSNKVTEKGKYVELRCDPISGHTALYWYRQSLGQGPEFLIYFQGTGAADDSGLPNDRFFAVRPEGSVSTLKIQRTERGDSAVYLCASSRDRNTEAFFGQGTRLTVV.